This T cell receptor (beta chain) was observed in a study of OX40 agonist ivuxolimab in advanced cancers. Whole-study context: An anti-OX40 (CD134) antibody with agonistic activity, ivuxolimab, was administered to patients.

Germline V gene data show CDR1 as SGHVS and CDR2 as FQNEAQ. The CDR3 spans 14 residues. Trimming took 6 bases from V and 7 from J; bases not matched to a gene: 6. Sequenced by immunoSEQ multiplex PCR; TCRdb stores in-frame clones only, minus some. Of tens of thousands of clones in the sample, roughly 87% were seen once. The sequenced sample was CD4+ or CD8+ T cells sorted from blood, obtained in a trial of the OX40 agonist ivuxolimab. The clonotype comes from an adult with an advanced solid tumor such as melanoma, head and neck, liver or kidney cancer. The chain couples TRBV7-8 to TRBJ2-7, with 13 bases aligning to TRBD2. Written as DNA, the CDR3 is TGTGCCAGCAGGGGAGGACTAGCGGGAGTTGAGCAGTACTTC. Translated, it gives CASRGGLAGVEQYF. Complete variable domain (other parts from reference TRBV7-8 and TRBJ2-7): GAGVSQSPRYKVAKRGQDVALRCDPISGHVSLFWYQQALGQGPEFLTYFQNEAQLDKSGLPSDRFFAERPEGSVSTLKIQRTQQEDSAVYLCASRGGLAGVEQYFGPGTRLTVT.